These 26 T cell receptor beta chains were sequenced from one sample in a study of blood T cells in healthy people across ages. Primed by a sample-barcoded 5' primer and a J-beta primer mix, a second PCR proceeded for about 6 to 12 cycles. TCRdb re-called the 5' RACE reads with MiXCR, one entry per CDR3 protein. Here the sample spans around 690,000 distinct CDR3 sequences, 58% being singletons. Sequencing used blood. The origin of the receptors is a man aged 55 to 70 in good health.

This chain links TRBV7-8 with TRBJ1-1; 11 positions agree with TRBD1. Germline V lookup: CDR1 SGHVS, CDR2 FQNEAQ. This CDR3 has 19 amino acids. After removal of 5 bases from V and 0 bases from J, the junction contained 14 bases not matched to a gene. In DNA, the CDR3 is TGTGCCAGCAGCAGCCACCGGGGACAGGGGGGCGGCATGAACACTGAAGCTTTCTTT. Protein: CASSSHRGQGGGMNTEAFF.

The gene calls are TRBV5-1 and TRBJ1-2, with TRBD1 as a possible D gene (6 bases). Germline lookup yields CDR1 SGHRS and CDR2 YFSETQ. This CDR3 has 14 residues. V was pared by 4 bases and J by 5 bases, with 15 bases between. As DNA, the CDR3 is TGCGCCAGCAGCCCACCGGCAGGGACATATGGCTACACCTTC. Translating it yields CASSPPAGTYGYTF.

The gene calls are TRBV4-2 and TRBJ2-7; D not certain. The V gene lost 0 bases and the J gene lost 7 bases, with 22 bases spanning the gap. This CDR3 spans 17 amino acids. Germline V gene data show CDR1 as LGHNA and CDR2 as YNFKEQ. The CDR3 spells CASSQDSAPFTSNEQYF. Here the CDR3 DNA reads TGTGCCAGCAGCCAAGATTCGGCTCCCTTTACAAGCAATGAGCAGTACTTC.

This clonotype was found once. The J gene is TRBJ2-1, the V gene TRBV7-9; 11 nucleotides agree with TRBD2. The J call is in doubt because the DNA end fits TRBJ2-7 better. CDR3 size: 14 residues. Germline-derived CDR1 and CDR2 are SEHNR and FQNEAQ (reference sequence). The CDR3 DNA is TGTGCCAGCAGTACTAGCGGGGGCTCCAATGAGCAGTACTTC. Its protein is CASSTSGGSNEQYF.

The sample holds a few counts of this clonotype. The rearrangement uses TRBV4-2 and TRBJ2-1; TRBD2 agrees at 12 bases. This CDR3 comprises 17 residues. V dropped 0 bases and J dropped 5; count of bases not matched to a gene: 5. Germline lookup yields CDR1 LGHNA and CDR2 YNFKEQ. Here the CDR3 DNA reads TGTGCCAGCAGCCAAGATACTAGCGGGGGGCTGAACAATGAGCAGTTCTTC. This gives the protein CASSQDTSGGLNNEQFF.

On this clonotype: This likely comes from a read error, as the CDR3 has no conserved phenylalanine or tryptophan at its end. The chain has TRBV27 and TRBJ1-2; 9 nucleotides align to TRBD1. Unmatched junction bases numbered 8, after V lost 8 bases and J lost 7 bases. Germline V gives CDR1 MNHEY, CDR2 SMNVEV (reference sequence). The CDR3 totals 13 residues. CDR3 DNA sequence: TGTGCCAGCTCCTTACAGGGGGCAGGTGGCTACACCTTA. It encodes CASSLQGAGGYTL.

The gene calls are TRBV20-1 and TRBJ2-1; 12 bases align to TRBD2. The germline V gene encodes CDR1 DFQATT and CDR2 SNEGSKA (reference sequence). The CDR3 covers 15 residues. Trimming took 6 bases from V and 4 from J; bases not matched to a gene: 7. This CDR3 is CSADFGLAGYNEQFF. The CDR3 DNA follows: TGCAGTGCAGACTTCGGACTAGCGGGGTACAATGAGCAGTTCTTC.

The chain carries TRBV25-1 and TRBJ1-2; a weak D match, TRBD1 (5 bases). The CDR3 is 15 amino acids. The ends were cut back, 4 bases at V and 0 bases at J, with 12 bases in the middle. Germline assignment: CDR1 MGHDK and CDR2 SYGVNS. In DNA form, the CDR3 reads TGTGCCAGCAGTGTCTCAGGGAGGCCTAACTATGGCTACACCTTC. The encoded protein is CASSVSGRPNYGYTF.

V and J are TRBV4-1 and TRBJ2-4; no clear D. Matching the DNA end better, TRBJ2-5 makes the J call doubtful. CDR3 length: 15 amino acids. Germline CDR1 and CDR2: MGHRA and YSYEKL. The CDR3: CASSQEHSLQETQYF. CDR3 sequence (DNA): TGCGCCAGCAGCCAAGAGCACAGCCTTCAAGAGACCCAGTACTTC.

This clonotype appeared a few times. V and J are TRBV24-1 and TRBJ2-3; D unresolved. The ends were cut back, 7 bases at V and 2 bases at J, with 12 bases in the middle. The CDR3 extends over 14 amino acids. CDR1 is KGHDR, CDR2 SFDVKD, per germline. This CDR3 reads CATSPWQDTDTQYF. DNA of the CDR3: TGTGCCACCAGCCCCTGGCAGGACACAGATACGCAGTATTTT.

The genes are TRBV2 and TRBJ1-4; maybe TRBD1 (5 bases). This CDR3 is 15 amino acids long. V shed 5 bases and J shed 4 bases, with 14 bases lying between them. The V gene's germline CDR1 is SNHLY and CDR2 FYNNEI. The CDR3 coding sequence is TGTGCCAGCAGTCTCGAGGGGCCATATAATGAAAAACTGTTTTTT. It codes for CASSLEGPYNEKLFF.

Only a few counts were recorded for this clonotype. The chain is built from TRBV3-1 and TRBJ2-2; 7 bases agree with TRBD2. The CDR3 spans 14 residues. CDR1 and CDR2 (germline): LGHDT, YNNKEL (reference sequence). J was trimmed by 7 bases and V by 4 bases; bases with no gene match: 6. CDR3 in amino acids: CASSPPRGVGELFF. CDR3 DNA: TGTGCCAGCAGCCCACCCCGGGGGGTCGGGGAGCTGTTTTTT.

J is TRBJ2-1 and V is TRBV5-5; possibly TRBD1 for D (5 bases). Trimming took off 0 bases at V and 4 bases at J, with 11 bases between the two ends. Germline V gene lookup returns CDR1 SGHKS and CDR2 YYEKEE (reference sequence). This CDR3 region has 15 residues. The CDR3 here is CASSLEGVWYNEQFF. For the CDR3, the DNA is TGTGCCAGCAGCTTGGAAGGGGTTTGGTACAATGAGCAGTTCTTC.

This clonotype was seen a handful of times. This chain links TRBV6-2 or TRBV6-3 with TRBJ2-5; D is unresolved. The CDR3 runs to 15 residues. Trimming shortened V by 6 bases and J by 4 bases, and 18 bases separated the two germline ends. Germline V lookup: CDR1 MNHEY, CDR2 SVGEGT. The chain's CDR3 is CASSRDPLRAETQYF. The CDR3 DNA follows: TGTGCCAGCAGCCGCGACCCCCTAAGGGCAGAGACCCAGTACTTC.

The rearrangement uses TRBV12-3 or TRBV12-4 and TRBJ2-1; 11 bases match TRBD2. The length of the CDR3 is 15 residues. The V and J ends lost 6 bases and 4 bases, in that order; junction bases with no gene match: 5. The CDR3 reads CASSIAGGLYNEQFF. In DNA, the CDR3 is TGTGCCAGCAGCATAGCGGGGGGGCTTTACAATGAGCAGTTCTTC.

The count of this clonotype is one. The chain uses TRBV4-1 and TRBJ2-3, with 13 bases that match TRBD2. Unmatched junction bases numbered 11, after V lost 4 bases and J lost 7 bases. The CDR3 runs 17 residues. CDR1 is MGHRA and CDR2 is YSYEKL in the germline V gene. CDR3 residues: CASSPGLAGETTNTQYF. In nucleotides, the CDR3 is TGCGCCAGCAGCCCCGGACTAGCGGGAGAAACAACAAATACGCAGTATTTT.

The chain links TRBV28 to TRBJ2-6; D remains unclear. V was pared by 5 bases and J by 2 bases, with 10 bases between. The CDR3 runs 15 residues. Germline CDR1 MDHEN, CDR2 SYDVKM. DNA of the CDR3: TGTGCCAGCAGTCTGTTTACAGCTGGGGCCAACGTCCTGACTTTC. Residues: CASSLFTAGANVLTF. Filled out from reference TRBV28 and TRBJ2-6, the complete variable domain reads DVKVTQSSRYLVKRTGEKVFLECVQDMDHENMFWYRQDPGLGLRLIYFSYDVKMKEKGDIPEGYSVSREKKERFSLILESASTNQTSMYLCASSLFTAGANVLTFGAGSRLTVL.

This chain joins TRBV28 and TRBJ2-3, with 10 bases matching TRBD2. Germline assignment: CDR1 MDHEN and CDR2 SYDVKM. The V and J ends lost 3 bases and 1 base, in that order; junction bases with no gene match: 10. This CDR3 is 18 amino acids long. CDR3 in DNA: TGTGCCAGCAGTTTCCAGCGGGGGGGCCCCGCGGGCACAGATACGCAGTATTTT. Protein sequence: CASSFQRGGPAGTDTQYF.

This clonotype has only one observation. V and J are TRBV18 and TRBJ2-2; D not certain. The CDR3 loop spans 16 amino acids. Trimming pared 0 bases from V and 2 bases from J, leaving 10 bases between. Germline loops: CDR1 KGHSH, CDR2 LQKENI. The CDR3 region has the DNA TGTGCCAGCTCACCACCAACACTTACCAACACCGGGGAGCTGTTTTTT. Protein: CASSPPTLTNTGELFF.

The rearrangement joins TRBV7-9 to TRBJ2-2; 12 bases align to TRBD1. Germline-derived CDR1 and CDR2 are SEHNR and FQNEAQ (reference sequence). V shed 5 bases and J 1 base; nucleotides not matched to a gene: 5. This CDR3 is built from 17 residues. The CDR3 bases are TGTGCCAGCAGCCATGGGACAGGGGGCCTGAACACCGGGGAGCTGTTTTTT. Translation gives CASSHGTGGLNTGELFF.

In the case of this clonotype: This may be a read error, as it is one base from a much larger clone. The chain employs TRBV29-1 and TRBJ2-7; D perhaps matches TRBD2 (6 bases). Deletions cut 4 bases from V and 12 bases from J, with 22 bases between. Germline CDR1 SQVTM, CDR2 ANQGSEA. CDR3 size: 13 residues. CDR3 loop: CSVGRLGQETLYF. As DNA, the CDR3 is TGCAGCGTTGGCAGACTAGGGCAAGAGACCCTGTACTTC.

This clonotype was seen many times. The chain combines TRBV12-3 or TRBV12-4 with TRBJ2-3, with 9 nucleotides matching TRBD2. J lost 9 bases, V lost 6 bases, and 7 bases had no gene match. This CDR3 comprises 13 residues. The CDR3 is CASSSNLAGTQYF. The CDR3 region has the DNA TGTGCCAGCAGCTCAAACCTAGCGGGGACGCAGTATTTT.

The chain uses TRBV12-3 or TRBV12-4 and TRBJ1-4, with 8 bases that match TRBD1. This CDR3 contains 15 residues. With 6 bases clipped from V and 7 bases from J, the junction kept 10 bases outside the gene matches. CDR3 region: CASSPQQGVGEKLFF. The CDR3 DNA is TGTGCCAGCAGCCCACAACAGGGGGTGGGTGAAAAACTGTTTTTT.

This clonotype came up once. The V and J genes are TRBV3-1 and TRBJ2-3; 11 bases match TRBD2. After removal of 2 bases from V and 6 bases from J, the junction contained 4 bases not matched to a gene. Germline lookup yields CDR1 LGHDT and CDR2 YNNKEL (reference sequence). The CDR3 is 15 residues long. CDR3 sequence (DNA): TGTGCCAGCAGCCAATCTAGCGGGGGGTTCGATACGCAGTATTTT. Translated, it gives CASSQSSGGFDTQYF.

This sequence joins TRBV14 and TRBJ2-2; D gene ambiguous. The V end was cut by 3 bases, the J end by 5 bases, with 10 bases between. Per germline, CDR1 SGHDN and CDR2 FVKESK. There are 14 residues in the CDR3. In DNA form, the CDR3 reads TGTGCCAGCAGCCACTTGACACCAACCGGGGAGCTGTTTTTT. Translating it yields CASSHLTPTGELFF.

This clonotype was recorded many times. The chain uses TRBV2 and TRBJ2-6; D is possibly TRBD2 (5 bases). Germline CDR1 is SNHLY and CDR2 is FYNNEI. This CDR3 is 16 amino acids long. V lost 8 bases to trimming and J lost 0 bases, with 14 bases between them. The CDR3 sequence is CASFSRALSGANVLTF. In nucleotides, the CDR3 is TGTGCCAGCTTTTCGAGGGCCCTCTCTGGGGCCAACGTCCTGACTTTC.